This T cell receptor beta chain was documented in a study of T cell repertoires in cytomegalovirus infection. In the study overall: Indications came from public TCR beta signatures; they pointed to CMV infection and to a matching HLA type.

TCRdb redid the calling of the reads with MiXCR, one entry per CDR3 protein. The table includes roughly 500,000 distinct CDR3 sequences, 15% to 20% detected once. This clonotype was observed a handful of times. Its antigen is still unknown. This CDR3 spans 14 amino acids. V lost 0 bases to trimming and J lost 0 bases, with 5 bases between them. CDR1 MGHRA and CDR2 YSYEKL come from the germline V gene. Study-level findings and limits: Dominant in the ex vivo response were TCR beta clonotypes restricted by HLA-C and specific for CMV. The study identified carriers of CMV plus the relevant HLA from cumulative public TCR beta family frequency.

The sequenced material came from CD8+ T cells from PBMCs. This sequence originates from a human donor in good health (CMV status not recorded). Some clones in this sample may be carry-over from other donors' samples. J is TRBJ2-5 and V is TRBV4-1, with D unresolved. The CDR3 region has the DNA TGCGCCAGCAGCCAAGATCGGAACCAAGAGACCCAGTACTTC. Translating gives CASSQDRNQETQYF.